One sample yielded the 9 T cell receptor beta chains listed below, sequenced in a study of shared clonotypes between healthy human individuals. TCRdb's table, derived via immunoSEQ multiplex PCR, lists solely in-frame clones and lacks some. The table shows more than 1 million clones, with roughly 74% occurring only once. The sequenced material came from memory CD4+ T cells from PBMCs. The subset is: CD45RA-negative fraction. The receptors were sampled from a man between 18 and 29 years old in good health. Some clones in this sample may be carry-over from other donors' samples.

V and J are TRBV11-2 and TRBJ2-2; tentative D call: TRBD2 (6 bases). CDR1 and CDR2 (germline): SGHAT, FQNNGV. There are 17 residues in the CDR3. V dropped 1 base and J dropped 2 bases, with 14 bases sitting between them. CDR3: CASSLGRGSKNTGELFF. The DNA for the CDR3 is TGTGCCAGCAGCTTAGGGAGGGGCAGTAAAAACACCGGGGAGCTGTTTTTT.

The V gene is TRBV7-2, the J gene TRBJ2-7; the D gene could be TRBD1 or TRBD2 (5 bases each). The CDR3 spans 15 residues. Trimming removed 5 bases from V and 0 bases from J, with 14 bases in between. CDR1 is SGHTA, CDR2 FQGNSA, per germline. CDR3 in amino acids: CASSLTGTVSYEQYF. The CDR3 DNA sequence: TGTGCCAGCAGCCTAACCGGGACCGTCTCCTACGAGCAGTACTTC.

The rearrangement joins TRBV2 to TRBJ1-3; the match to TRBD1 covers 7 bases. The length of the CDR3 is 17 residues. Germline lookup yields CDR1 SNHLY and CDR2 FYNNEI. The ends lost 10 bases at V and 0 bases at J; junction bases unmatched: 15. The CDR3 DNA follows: TGTGCCACCTCGGGACAGACTACTTACAACTCTGGAAACACCATATATTTT. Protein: CATSGQTTYNSGNTIYF.

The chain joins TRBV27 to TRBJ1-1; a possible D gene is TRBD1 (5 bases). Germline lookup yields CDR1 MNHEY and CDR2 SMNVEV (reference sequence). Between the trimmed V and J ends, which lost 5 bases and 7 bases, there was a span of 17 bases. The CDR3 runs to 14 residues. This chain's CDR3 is CASSRLPTAFEAFF. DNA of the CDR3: TGTGCCAGCAGTCGCCTTCCGACAGCTTTTGAAGCTTTCTTT.

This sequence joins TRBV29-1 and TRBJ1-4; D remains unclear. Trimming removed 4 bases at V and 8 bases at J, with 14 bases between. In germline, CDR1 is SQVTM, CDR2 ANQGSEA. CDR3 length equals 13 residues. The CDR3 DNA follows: TGCAGCGTTGCCAGTAGTCCGGACGAAAAACTGTTTTTT. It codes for CSVASSPDEKLFF.

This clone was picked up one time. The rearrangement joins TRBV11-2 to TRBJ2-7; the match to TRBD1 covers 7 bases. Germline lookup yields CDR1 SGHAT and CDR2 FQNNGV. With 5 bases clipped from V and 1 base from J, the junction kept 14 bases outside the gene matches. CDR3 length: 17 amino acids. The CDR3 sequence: CASSPIRRQGPSYEQYF. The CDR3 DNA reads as TGTGCCAGCAGCCCAATTCGCCGACAGGGCCCATCCTACGAGCAGTACTTC.

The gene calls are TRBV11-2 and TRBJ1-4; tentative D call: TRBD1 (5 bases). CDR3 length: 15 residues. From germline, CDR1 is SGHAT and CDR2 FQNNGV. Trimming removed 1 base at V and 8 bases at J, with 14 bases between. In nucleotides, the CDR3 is TGTGCCAGCAGCTTAGGGTCGGGGGGGTACGAAAAACTGTTTTTT. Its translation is CASSLGSGGYEKLFF.

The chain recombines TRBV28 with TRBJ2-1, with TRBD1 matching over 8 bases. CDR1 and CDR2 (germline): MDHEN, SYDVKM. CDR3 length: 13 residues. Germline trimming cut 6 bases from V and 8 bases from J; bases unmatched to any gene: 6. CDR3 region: CASSSGQGDEQFF. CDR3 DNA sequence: TGTGCCAGCAGCTCCGGACAGGGTGATGAGCAGTTCTTC.

The CDR3 sequence is CASSFIAGDRELFF. The CDR3 DNA reads as TGCGCCAGCAGCTTTATCGCCGGGGACCGGGAGCTGTTTTTT. The genes are TRBV5-1 and TRBJ2-2; D is perhaps TRBD1 or TRBD2 (5 bases each). Per germline, CDR1 SGHRS and CDR2 YFSETQ. CDR3 length: 14 residues. V was cut by 2 bases and J by 9 bases, with 14 bases left in between.